Each of the 15 T cell receptor beta chains below was sequenced from the same sample in a study of cytomegalovirus exposure and HLA in healthy donors. Only in-frame clones appear in the TCRdb table, and some are missing; sequencing was by immunoSEQ multiplex PCR. Of 150,000 to 170,000 clones in the sample, approximately 86% were seen once. Sequenced input: PBMCs. All receptors derive from a man between 18 and 29 years old in good health and CMV-seropositive.

Regarding this clone: The same CDR3 is also encoded by other DNA sequences in this sample. This sequence joins TRBV5-4 and TRBJ1-1; 8 bases are a match to TRBD1. Per the germline V gene, CDR1 is SGHNT and CDR2 is YYREEE (reference sequence). The length of the CDR3 is 12 residues. J gave up 6 bases and V 4 bases, and 2 bases lay outside the gene matches. The CDR3 region is CASSPDRAEAFF. The CDR3 DNA follows: TGTGCCAGCAGCCCGGACAGGGCTGAAGCTTTCTTT.

This clone has only one observation. This chain links TRBV6-6 with TRBJ1-2; 7 bases line up with TRBD1. The germline gives CDR1 MNHNY, CDR2 SVGAGI (reference sequence). This CDR3 is built from 14 residues. The V gene end was trimmed by 4 bases and the J gene end by 5 bases; junction bases not matched to a gene: 7. The CDR3 loop is CASSWDSAGYGYTF. The CDR3 nucleotides are TGTGCCAGCAGTTGGGACAGCGCTGGATATGGCTACACCTTC.

The chain links TRBV27 to TRBJ1-1; 8 bases align to TRBD1. Germline loops: CDR1 MNHEY, CDR2 SMNVEV (reference sequence). The length of the CDR3 is 15 residues. The J segment lost 1 base and the V segment lost 6 bases, leaving 7 bases of the junction unmatched. The CDR3 is CASSQGTGSNTEAFF. In DNA, the CDR3 is TGTGCCAGCAGCCAAGGGACAGGCTCGAACACTGAAGCTTTCTTT.

The rearrangement uses TRBV14 and TRBJ1-6, with no clear D. V lost 4 bases and J lost 2, with 15 bases in between. CDR3 length: 17 amino acids. CDR1 is SGHDN and CDR2 is FVKESK in the germline V gene. CDR3 sequence: CASSPWGGTAYNSPLHF. CDR3 DNA: TGTGCCAGCAGCCCCTGGGGAGGTACGGCCTATAATTCACCCCTCCACTTT. Using reference TRBV14 and TRBJ1-6 for the parts outside the CDR3, the full variable domain is EAGVTQFPSHSVIEKGQTVTLRCDPISGHDNLYWYRRVMGKEIKFLLHFVKESKQDESGMPNNRFLAERTGGTYSTLKVQPAELEDSGVYFCASSPWGGTAYNSPLHFGNGTRLTVT.

The rearrangement links TRBV30 to TRBJ2-7; TRBD2 matches at 7 bases. V lost 4 bases and J lost 3; bases outside the gene matches: 9. The germline CDR1 and CDR2 sequences are GTSNPN and SVGIG (reference sequence). This CDR3 has 14 amino acids. The CDR3: CAWTPGGGRYEQYF. CDR3 nucleotide sequence: TGTGCCTGGACCCCTGGGGGGGGTCGCTACGAGCAGTACTTC.

Here the CDR3 DNA reads TGTGCCAGCAGCTTATCTAGCGGGACCACAGATACGCAGTATTTT. Translating gives CASSLSSGTTDTQYF. This chain joins TRBV11-2 and TRBJ2-3; 9 positions match TRBD2. The V gene end was trimmed by 2 bases and the J gene end by 2 bases; junction bases not matched to a gene: 2. This CDR3 is built from 15 residues. Germline values: CDR1 SGHAT, CDR2 FQNNGV.

This chain links TRBV5-1 with TRBJ2-7; D possibly corresponds to TRBD2 (6 bases). Trimming shortened V by 0 bases and J by 5 bases, and 15 bases separated the two germline ends. Per the germline V gene, CDR1 is SGHRS and CDR2 is YFSETQ. There are 15 residues in the CDR3. The CDR3 is CASSLGLEGSDEQYF. In DNA form, the CDR3 reads TGCGCCAGCAGCTTGGGATTGGAGGGTTCCGACGAGCAGTACTTC.

CDR3 bases: TGTGCCAGCAGTGAAAGGCAGGGGAACTCTGGGGCCAACGTCCTGACTTTC. It is translated as CASSERQGNSGANVLTF. The chain joins TRBV2 to TRBJ2-6; D may be TRBD1 (6 bases). The CDR3 has 17 residues. The germline V gene has CDR1 SNHLY and CDR2 FYNNEI. V shed 2 bases and J shed 0 bases, with 11 bases lying between them.

The chain joins TRBV7-8 to TRBJ2-1, with 8 nucleotides matching TRBD2. This CDR3 region has 16 residues. The trim removed 1 base at V and 2 bases at J, leaving 4 bases unmatched. Looked up from germline, CDR1 is SGHVS and CDR2 is FQNEAQ. The CDR3 loop reads CASSLGASGPYNEQFF. As DNA, the CDR3 is TGTGCCAGCAGCTTAGGAGCTAGCGGGCCCTACAATGAGCAGTTCTTC.

CDR3 sequence (DNA): TGTGCCAGCAGCTTGAGCGCATGGGAAGAGACCCAGTACTTC. Amino acids: CASSLSAWEETQYF. V and J are TRBV13 and TRBJ2-5; D is ambiguous. Trimming cost V 3 bases and J 3 bases, with 11 bases left between them. In germline, CDR1 is PRHDT, CDR2 FYEKMQ (reference sequence). The CDR3 extends over 14 amino acids.

The chain has TRBV5-1 and TRBJ1-5; D not certain. The CDR3 has 13 amino acids. Trimming took 0 bases from V and 5 from J, leaving 6 bases between them. Germline V lookup: CDR1 SGHRS, CDR2 YFSETQ. CDR3 DNA: TGCGCCAGCAGCTTGGCCGGGGATCAGCCCCAGCATTTT. Protein sequence: CASSLAGDQPQHF.

The table lists this clone with a count of one. This sequence joins TRBV9 and TRBJ2-3; possibly TRBD2 for D (6 bases). CDR1 and CDR2 from the germline V gene are SGDLS and YYNGEE. V was shortened by 0 bases and J by 1 base, with 12 bases between the two germline ends. The CDR3 sequence is 16 residues long. The CDR3 coding sequence is TGTGCCAGCAGCGTAGTTGGGGAGCGGGGCACAGATACGCAGTATTTT. The encoded protein is CASSVVGERGTDTQYF.

V is TRBV28 and J is TRBJ2-7; the match to TRBD1 covers 7 bases. The junction had 7 bases not matched to a gene; V was cut back by 4 bases and J by 1 base. Germline values: CDR1 MDHEN, CDR2 SYDVKM. CDR3 length equals 15 residues. As DNA, the CDR3 is TGTGCCAGCAGTTCTGCCGGGACAGAATCCTACGAGCAGTACTTC. This sequence encodes CASSSAGTESYEQYF. Variable domain in full (rest from reference TRBV28 and TRBJ2-7): DVKVTQSSRYLVKRTGEKVFLECVQDMDHENMFWYRQDPGLGLRLIYFSYDVKMKEKGDIPEGYSVSREKKERFSLILESASTNQTSMYLCASSSAGTESYEQYFGPGTRLTVT.

The CDR3 protein is CASSETGTGVFLQYF. The CDR3 coding sequence is TGTGCCAGCTCGGAAACCGGGACAGGGGTCTTCTTACAGTACTTC. This chain uses TRBV27 with TRBJ2-7, with 10 bases fitting TRBD1. This CDR3 has 15 amino acids. CDR1 MNHEY and CDR2 SMNVEV come from the germline V gene (reference sequence). The junction had 17 bases not matched to a gene; V was cut back by 8 bases and J by 10 bases.

This sequence joins TRBV6-5 and TRBJ1-4; D ambiguous. Germline lookup yields CDR1 MNHEY and CDR2 SVGAGI. Trimming stripped 5 bases from V and 2 bases from J, with 9 bases between. This CDR3 comprises 14 residues. The DNA for the CDR3 is TGTGCCAGCAGTGGACTGAACACTAATGAAAAACTGTTTTTT. This sequence encodes CASSGLNTNEKLFF.